This TCR beta chain was profiled in a study of T cells expressing NK-cell markers (dated by TCRdb to the early 2020s). Concerning the study at large: Three sorted T-cell subsets (CD3+CD56+NKG2C+, CD3+CD56+NKG2C- and CD3+CD56-NKG2C+) from under ten donors had their TCR beta-chain repertoires profiled. Among the eight sequenced donors, seven were HCMV-seropositive and one was HCMV-seronegative. The study sequenced eight donors, all healthy volunteers chosen at random: three men and five women. Illumina HiSeq 2000/2500, MiSeq or NextSeq was used to sequence libraries as 2 x 150 bp reads. The investigation overall reported the following: Those dominant clonotypes were again the most abundant among CD3+CD56-NKG2C+ cells in a handful of donors, at about 28.3-65%. Whether the expanded NKG2C-expressing T cell clones were specific for HCMV antigens was left unclear. For roughly six donors, the dominant CD3+CD56+NKG2C+ clonotypes were among the top 10 CD8+ clonotypes and accounted for about 1.0-7.5% of CD8+ T cells.

The sample was run on an Illumina HiSeq 2000. TCR beta cDNA libraries were made by 5'RACE template switching that added a universal primer site and unique molecular identifiers. Priming for cDNA synthesis came from the TCR beta constant segment, and two successive PCR amplification steps followed. The published analysis was carried out like this. MIGEC was used to demultiplex reads and group reads by UMI, and MiTCR was used to assemble and quantify clonotypes. To remove erroneous sequences, TCR cDNA sequences were retained only when supported by two or more reads. The tcR package was used for downstream repertoire analysis, with clonotypes matched between fractions based on CDR3 nucleotide sequence plus V segment. VDJmatch was used to annotate antigen specificity against VDJdb, with one amino acid substitution in CDR3 permitted. After TCRdb reprocessed the reads, each CDR3 protein sequence was kept as one row, without DNA. TCRdb's processing, not the authors', yielded these V and J calls. This sample's table contains fewer than 550,000 distinct CDR3 sequences. The ten largest clones take up about 1.5% of the sample.

CDR1 DFQATT and CDR2 SNEGSKA were looked up in the germline V gene (reference sequence). Including the terminal cysteine and phenylalanine, the CDR3 comprises 13 residues. DNA for this receptor is not on file. HCMV serostatus was determined by detecting HCMV-specific IgG in serum with a commercial ELISA kit. Ficoll density gradient centrifugation was used to isolate peripheral blood mononuclear cells from blood. Notes on this clonotype: What this receptor recognizes is not known.

This TCR was recovered from a woman between 45 and 65 years old in good health. Donor details come from another sample of the same person, matched by shared clones. The chain uses TRBV20-1 and TRBJ2-3. What was sequenced was blood T cells: a sorted CD56 or NKG2C T cell subset, CD4+ or CD8+ T cells, or bulk PBMC T cells (not recorded which). This receptor has the CDR3 CSAIVGDTDTQYF.